This T cell receptor beta chain was sequenced in a study of blood T cells in healthy people across ages. The sample holds a few counts of this clonotype. The authors ran a second PCR of 7 to 11 cycles using a sample-barcoded 5' primer and a J-beta primer mix. TCRdb re-called the 5' RACE reads through MiXCR, storing one row per CDR3 protein. The sample carries approximately 670,000 distinct CDR3 sequences, around 38% recorded once. After removal of 8 bases from V and 4 bases from J, the junction contained 5 bases not matched to a gene. There are 13 residues in the CDR3. Germline CDR1 reads MNHNS; CDR2 reads SASEGT.

V and J are TRBV6-1 and TRBJ2-3; 8 nucleotides agree with TRBD2. Material for sequencing was blood. This sequence originates from a man older than 75 in good health. The CDR3: CASGAGAPDTQYF. CDR3 DNA sequence: TGTGCCAGCGGAGCGGGAGCCCCAGATACGCAGTATTTT.